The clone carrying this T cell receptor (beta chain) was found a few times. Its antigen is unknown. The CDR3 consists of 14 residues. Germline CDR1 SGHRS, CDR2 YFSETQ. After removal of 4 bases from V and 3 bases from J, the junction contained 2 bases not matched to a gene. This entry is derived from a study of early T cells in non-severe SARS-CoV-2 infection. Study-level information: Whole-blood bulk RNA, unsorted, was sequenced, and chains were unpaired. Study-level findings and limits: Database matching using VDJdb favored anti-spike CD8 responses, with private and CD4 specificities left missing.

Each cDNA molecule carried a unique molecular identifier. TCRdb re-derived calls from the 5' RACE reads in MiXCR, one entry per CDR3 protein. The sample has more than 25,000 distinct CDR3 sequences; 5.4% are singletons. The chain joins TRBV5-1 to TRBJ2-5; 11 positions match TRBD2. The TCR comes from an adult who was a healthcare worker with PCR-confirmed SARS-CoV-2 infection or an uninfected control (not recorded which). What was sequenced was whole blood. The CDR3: CASSQGLAEETQYF. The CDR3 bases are TGCGCCAGCAGCCAGGGACTAGCGGAAGAGACCCAGTACTTC.